Here is one TCR beta chain with its context. Random hexamers were used to reverse transcribe the RNA input (roughly 0.5 to 1 ug). The immunoSEQ assay covered 54 Vbeta and 13 Jbeta segments for CDR3. MiXCR was run by TCRdb on the immunoSEQ multiplex PCR reads, yielding one entry per CDR3 protein. Here the sample spans approximately 150,000 distinct CDR3 sequences, around 75% being singletons. These data originate in a study of CD8 T cells in Susac syndrome. The CDR3 runs 17 residues. The V and J ends lost 2 bases and 0 bases respectively, with 15 bases between them. The receptor's source is a human donor with multiple sclerosis. Sequenced input: CD8+ T cells from PBMCs. The V and J genes are TRBV12-3 or TRBV12-4 and TRBJ2-3, with D possibly being TRBD1 or TRBD2 (5 bases each). In DNA form, the CDR3 reads TGTGCCAGCAGTTTATCGGGGCACGACGTAAGCACAGATACGCAGTATTTT. Encoded protein: CASSLSGHDVSTDTQYF.